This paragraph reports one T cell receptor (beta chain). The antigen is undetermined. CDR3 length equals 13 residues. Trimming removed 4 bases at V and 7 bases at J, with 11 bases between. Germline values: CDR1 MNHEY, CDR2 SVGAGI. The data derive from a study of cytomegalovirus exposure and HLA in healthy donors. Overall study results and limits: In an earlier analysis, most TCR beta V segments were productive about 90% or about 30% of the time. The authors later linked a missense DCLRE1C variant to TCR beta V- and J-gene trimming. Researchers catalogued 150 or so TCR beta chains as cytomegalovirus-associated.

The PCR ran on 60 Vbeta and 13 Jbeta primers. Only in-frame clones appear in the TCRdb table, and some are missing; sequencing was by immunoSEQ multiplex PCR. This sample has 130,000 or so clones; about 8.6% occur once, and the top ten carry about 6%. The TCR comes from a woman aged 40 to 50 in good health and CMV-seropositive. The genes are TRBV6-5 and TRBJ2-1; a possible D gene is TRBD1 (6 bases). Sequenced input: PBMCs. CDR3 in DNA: TGTGCCAGCAGTTTAACAGGGACGAATGAGCAGTTCTTC. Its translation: CASSLTGTNEQFF.